The T cell receptor (beta chain) described here comes from a study of CD8+CD57+ T cells in acquired aplastic anemia. For the study at large: Isolated CD4+ and CD8+ cells, once sorted, yielded DNA averaging around 3.3 ug. Overall study findings and caveats: Controls and patients did not differ significantly in CD8+ Simpson's diversity. Sharing between patients and controls was observed for roughly 29 CD8+ CDR3 sequences.

CDR3 and TCR beta VDJ profiling relied on a genomic DNA template. TCRdb redid the calling of the reads with MiXCR, one entry per CDR3 protein. Of 200,000 to 300,000 distinct CDR3 sequences in the sample, 82% are singletons; the top ten hold about 41%. By flow cytometry, patients selected for sequencing had shown an expansion of CD8+CD57+ cells. Prior therapy had not been administered to any patient at the time of blood sampling. A word on this clonotype: Its target is not known.

This receptor was obtained from a human donor with aplastic anemia. The sample consisted of sorted CD4+, CD8+, or CD8+CD57+ T cells (not recorded which) from PBMCs.

CDR3 DNA sequence: TGTGCCGGCCGCTTGGATAGGGAGACCCAGTACTTC. This sequence encodes CAGRLDRETQYF. The V gene is TRBV5-6, the J gene TRBJ2-5, with D uncertain. Germline CDR1 is SGHDT and CDR2 is YYEEEE. Trimming took off 10 bases at V and 5 bases at J, with 15 bases between the two ends. This CDR3 spans 12 amino acids. The full variable domain, with the rest looked up from reference TRBV5-6 and TRBJ2-5, is DAGVTQSPTHLIKTRGQQVTLRCSPKSGHDTVSWYQQALGQGPQFIFQYYEEEERQRGNFPDRFSGHQFPNYSSELNVNALLLGDSALYLCAGRLDRETQYFGPGTRLLVL.